This T cell receptor beta chain was observed in a study of vaccination effects on CD4 cells after COVID-19. This CDR3 has 15 amino acids. CDR1 and CDR2 (germline): MDHEN, SYDVKM. V lost 5 bases and J lost 0, with 8 bases in between. Before any sequencing was done, the ViraFEST assay used viral peptide pools to expand antigen-specific CD4+ T cells. Scientists isolated CD4+ T cells after an approximately 10-day culture period ended. Among the vaccine recipients, none had a prior SARS-CoV-2 infection, and nucleocapsid antibodies were negative. About this clone itself: No antigen is known for it.

Method: immunoSEQ multiplex PCR; TCRdb's copy keeps in-frame clones and lacks some. The repertoire holds roughly 60,000 clones, with roughly 70% as singletons. The source material was CD4+ T cells from PBMCs cultured with SARS-CoV-2 spike peptides, sampled before COVID-19 vaccination. This chain links TRBV28 with TRBJ2-6, with a tentative D call TRBD1 (6 bases). This TCR came from a human donor who received a COVID-19 vaccine. In DNA form, the CDR3 reads TGTGCCAGCAGTACAGGGTCCTCTGGGGCCAACGTCCTGACTTTC. Protein product: CASSTGSSGANVLTF. The whole variable domain, remainder taken from reference TRBV28 and TRBJ2-6, is DVKVTQSSRYLVKRTGEKVFLECVQDMDHENMFWYRQDPGLGLRLIYFSYDVKMKEKGDIPEGYSVSREKKERFSLILESASTNQTSMYLCASSTGSSGANVLTFGAGSRLTVL.